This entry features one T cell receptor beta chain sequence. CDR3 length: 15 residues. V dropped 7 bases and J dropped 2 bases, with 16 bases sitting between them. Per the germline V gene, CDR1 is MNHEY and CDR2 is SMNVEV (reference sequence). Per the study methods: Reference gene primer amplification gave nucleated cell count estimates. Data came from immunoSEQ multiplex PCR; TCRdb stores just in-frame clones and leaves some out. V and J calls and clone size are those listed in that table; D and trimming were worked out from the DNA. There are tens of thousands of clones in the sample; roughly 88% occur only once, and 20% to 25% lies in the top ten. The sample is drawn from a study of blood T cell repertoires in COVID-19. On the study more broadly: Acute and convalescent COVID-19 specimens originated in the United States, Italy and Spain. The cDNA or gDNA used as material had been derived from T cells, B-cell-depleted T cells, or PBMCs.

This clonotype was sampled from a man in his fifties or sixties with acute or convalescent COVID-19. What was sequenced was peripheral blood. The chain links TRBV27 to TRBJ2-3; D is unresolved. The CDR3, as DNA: TGTGCCAGCAAGAGCACTCCTGAGCCCACAGATACGCAGTATTTT. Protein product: CASKSTPEPTDTQYF.